What follows describes a single T cell receptor beta chain. At one boundary the junction diverges from the germline segment, which might be a read error. Template switching added a universal primer site, and cDNA bore unique molecular identifiers. A single record per CDR3 protein comes from TCRdb applying MiXCR to the 5' RACE reads. The table has around 1.7 million distinct CDR3 sequences, around 29% seen once. The sample is drawn from a study of identical twins. The CDR3 is 12 amino acids. The germline V gene encodes CDR1 SGHNT and CDR2 YYREEE (reference sequence). The V gene is TRBV5-4, the J gene TRBJ2-7; possibly TRBD1 for D (6 bases). The specimen sequenced was cord blood. The TCR comes from a newborn girl in good health. CDR3 nucleotide sequence: TGTGCCAGAAGCTTGAGGGGGATTGGGCAGTACTTC. Translated, it gives CARSLRGIGQYF.